These 11 T cell receptor beta chains were all obtained from the same sample, sequenced in a study of T-cell memory formation after mild COVID-19. Via MiXCR, TCRdb re-called the 5' RACE reads, giving one row per CDR3 protein. The table lists about 420,000 distinct CDR3 sequences, under 25% of them singletons. Sequencing was done on a sample of PBMCs or a T cell subset sorted from them (not recorded which). These receptors were taken from an adult woman who had mild COVID-19 (a few samples of this study predate the infection). Cell type and time point are not known.

This clonotype turned up a few times. The chain recombines TRBV5-4 with TRBJ1-5; D possibly corresponds to TRBD1 (6 bases). Germline loops: CDR1 SGHNT, CDR2 YYREEE (reference sequence). Trimming removed 5 bases at V and 4 bases at J, with 13 bases between. CDR3 length: 14 amino acids. This CDR3 reads CASSRGRINQPQHF. The DNA for the CDR3 is TGTGCCAGCAGTAGGGGGAGGATAAATCAGCCCCAGCATTTT.

The CDR3 nucleotides read TGCGCCAGCAGCCTAACCCGACAGGGGGGAAGATCACCCCTCCACTTT. Its translation: CASSLTRQGGRSPLHF. This rearrangement joins TRBV5-1 to TRBJ1-6; TRBD1 matches 9 bases. V lost 4 bases to trimming and J lost 10 bases; unmatched junction nucleotides: 12. The CDR3 consists of 16 residues. In germline, CDR1 is SGHRS, CDR2 YFSETQ.

This clonotype has only a few counts. The chain carries TRBV7-9 and TRBJ2-7; D possibly corresponds to TRBD1 (5 bases). The germline CDR1 and CDR2 sequences are SEHNR and FQNEAQ (reference sequence). Trimming removed 1 base from V and 0 bases from J, with 10 bases in between. The length of the CDR3 is 15 residues. In nucleotides, the CDR3 is TGTGCCAGCAGCTTAGAACAGGCCAGCTCCTACGAGCAGTACTTC. Translation gives CASSLEQASSYEQYF.

The rearrangement uses TRBV2 and TRBJ2-7; D not resolved. CDR3 length equals 13 residues. Looked up from germline, CDR1 is SNHLY and CDR2 is FYNNEI. V lost 2 bases, J lost 9 bases, and 14 bases lay in between. The DNA of the CDR3 is TGTGCCAGCAGTGAAAGTCTCTATCTGGGGCAGTACTTC. This gives the protein CASSESLYLGQYF.

This clonotype has ten or more counts. This rearrangement joins TRBV15 to TRBJ2-7; TRBD2 matches at 8 bases. The V and J ends lost 0 bases and 4 bases, in that order; junction bases with no gene match: 5. The CDR3 consists of 15 residues. Germline CDR1 reads LNHNV; CDR2 reads YYDKDF (reference sequence). CDR3 in amino acids: CATSREAGAGYEQYF. The CDR3 DNA reads as TGTGCCACCAGCAGAGAAGCGGGAGCAGGGTACGAGCAGTACTTC.

J is TRBJ2-7 and V is TRBV27; the D is unclear. Germline V gives CDR1 MNHEY, CDR2 SMNVEV (reference sequence). Trimming removed 5 bases from V and 3 bases from J, with 17 bases in between. The CDR3 extends over 15 amino acids. For the CDR3, the DNA is TGTGCCAGCAGTCCCTTCGAACGGGCCAGCTACGAGCAGTACTTC. Its translation is CASSPFERASYEQYF.

This clonotype has more than one count but fewer than ten. The V call is TRBV9, the J call TRBJ1-2; a weak D match, TRBD1 (5 bases). The CDR3 is made up of 14 amino acids. CDR1 is SGDLS and CDR2 is YYNGEE in the germline V gene. V was clipped by 4 bases and J by 6 bases, with 16 bases between them. CDR3 residues: CASSREGIRNGYTF. The CDR3, as DNA: TGTGCCAGCAGCCGCGAGGGGATCCGGAATGGCTACACCTTC.

The table lists this clonotype with a few counts. This chain connects TRBV29-1 to TRBJ2-7; 11 bases match TRBD2. From germline, CDR1 is SQVTM and CDR2 ANQGSEA. The CDR3 is made up of 15 amino acids. V was pared by 3 bases and J by 5 bases, with 9 bases of the junction left unmatched. Here the CDR3 DNA reads TGCAGCGTTGAGGGGTTAGCGGGAGGGAGGAACGAGCAGTACTTC. Translated: CSVEGLAGGRNEQYF.

The chain has TRBV4-2 and TRBJ2-5; D is possibly TRBD1 or TRBD2 (5 bases each). Germline values: CDR1 LGHNA, CDR2 YNFKEQ. CDR3 length: 16 residues. The V end was cut by 0 bases, the J end by 4 bases, with 15 bases between. Here the CDR3 reads CASSQDGGIRAETQYF. DNA of the CDR3: TGTGCCAGCAGCCAAGATGGGGGAATCAGGGCAGAGACCCAGTACTTC.

V is TRBV20-1 and J is TRBJ1-5; TRBD1 matches at 9 bases. V lost 3 bases to trimming and J lost 9 bases; unmatched junction nucleotides: 6. Germline V gene lookup returns CDR1 DFQATT and CDR2 SNEGSKA (reference sequence). The CDR3 has 13 amino acids. Here the CDR3 reads CSARTGGFTPQHF. CDR3 sequence (DNA): TGCAGTGCTAGGACAGGGGGGTTTACGCCCCAGCATTTT.

The chain couples TRBV18 to TRBJ2-7, with D perhaps TRBD1 or TRBD2 (5 bases each). Trimming pared 3 bases from V and 0 bases from J, leaving 12 bases between. The CDR3 has 15 amino acids. CDR1 KGHSH and CDR2 LQKENI come from the germline V gene. CDR3 sequence (DNA): TGTGCCAGCTCACCGGGACCTGGGGGCTCCTACGAGCAGTACTTC. It encodes CASSPGPGGSYEQYF.